These T cell receptor beta chains were read from a single sample in a study of CD8 T cells in Susac syndrome. From the immunoSEQ multiplex PCR reads, TCRdb called clonotypes with MiXCR, one entry per CDR3 protein. The sample contains over 130,000 distinct CDR3 sequences, around 96% of which appear only once. Specimen: CD4+ T cells from PBMCs. The receptors were sampled from a human donor with multiple sclerosis. The CDR3 runs from the conserved cysteine through the conserved F or W. The D gene is left open where the match is weak. Some rows mark clone size as missing; the rest say once, few, many or name a class of expanded clone.

j_call: TRBJ1-2; v_call: TRBV7-3; clone_size: -; d_call: -; cdr3_aa: CASSFGIDYGYTF; cdr3_nt: TGTGCCAGCAGCTTTGGGATCGACTATGGCTACACCTTC
j_call: TRBJ2-7; v_call: TRBV6-2/TRBV6-3; clone_size: -; d_call: TRBD1; cdr3_aa: CASSSSGQGEYEQYF; cdr3_nt: TGTGCCAGCAGTTCCTCGGGACAGGGGGAATACGAGCAGTACTTC
j_call: TRBJ1-1; v_call: TRBV11-2; clone_size: once; d_call: TRBD1; cdr3_aa: CASSRQGLAFF; cdr3_nt: TGTGCCAGCAGCCGACAGGGTTTGGCTTTCTTT
j_call: TRBJ2-5; v_call: TRBV3-1; clone_size: -; d_call: TRBD1; cdr3_aa: CASSQDQTGQGTQYF; cdr3_nt: TGTGCCAGCAGCCAAGATCAAACAGGACAGGGAACCCAGTACTTC
j_call: TRBJ2-5; v_call: TRBV12-3/TRBV12-4; clone_size: -; d_call: -; cdr3_aa: CASSFRGTGYQETQYF; cdr3_nt: TGTGCCAGCAGTTTTCGGGGAACGGGGTACCAAGAGACCCAGTACTTC
j_call: TRBJ1-2; v_call: TRBV12-3/TRBV12-4; clone_size: -; d_call: -; cdr3_aa: CASTGSSNYGYTF; cdr3_nt: TGTGCCAGCACAGGGTCCTCTAACTATGGCTACACCTTC
j_call: TRBJ2-1; v_call: TRBV9; clone_size: -; d_call: -; cdr3_aa: CASSVPGGNEQFF; cdr3_nt: TGTGCCAGCAGCGTCCCAGGCGGTAATGAGCAGTTCTTC
j_call: TRBJ1-1; v_call: TRBV7-2; clone_size: -; d_call: -; cdr3_aa: CASSSQVVNTEAFF; cdr3_nt: TGTGCCAGCAGCTCACAGGTTGTGAACACTGAAGCTTTCTTT
j_call: TRBJ2-1; v_call: TRBV29-1; clone_size: -; d_call: -; cdr3_aa: CSVGHNEQFF; cdr3_nt: TGCAGCGTGGGGCACAATGAGCAGTTCTTC
j_call: TRBJ1-5; v_call: TRBV30; clone_size: -; d_call: TRBD1; cdr3_aa: CAWTLKGTGEQPQHF; cdr3_nt: TGTGCCTGGACCTTGAAAGGGACAGGGGAACAGCCCCAGCATTTT
j_call: TRBJ1-1; v_call: TRBV19; clone_size: -; d_call: -; cdr3_aa: CASSIPSEVLMNTEAFF; cdr3_nt: TGTGCCAGTAGTATCCCGTCCGAGGTTCTTATGAACACTGAAGCTTTCTTT
j_call: TRBJ2-3; v_call: TRBV29-1; clone_size: -; d_call: -; cdr3_aa: CSVAAAGGPEDTQYF; cdr3_nt: TGCAGCGTGGCCGCGGCAGGGGGGCCTGAAGATACGCAGTATTTT
j_call: TRBJ2-3; v_call: TRBV29-1; clone_size: -; d_call: -; cdr3_aa: CSGGVDTQYF; cdr3_nt: TGCAGCGGCGGGGTAGATACGCAGTATTTT
j_call: TRBJ2-3; v_call: TRBV20-1; clone_size: -; d_call: -; cdr3_aa: CSASYRARDTQYF; cdr3_nt: TGCAGTGCTAGTTACAGGGCTAGAGATACGCAGTATTTT
j_call: TRBJ1-3; v_call: TRBV12-3/TRBV12-4; clone_size: -; d_call: TRBD1; cdr3_aa: CASSPGGAYGNTIYF; cdr3_nt: TGTGCCAGCAGTCCAGGGGGGGCTTATGGAAACACCATATATTTT
j_call: TRBJ2-7; v_call: TRBV4-1; clone_size: -; d_call: TRBD1; cdr3_aa: CASSQVGHIGRTGDFYEQYF; cdr3_nt: TGCGCCAGCAGCCAAGTAGGTCATATAGGGCGGACAGGGGACTTCTACGAGCAGTACTTC
j_call: TRBJ2-5; v_call: TRBV20-1; clone_size: -; d_call: -; cdr3_aa: CSARDRRRGQETQYF; cdr3_nt: TGCAGTGCTAGAGATAGGAGGCGGGGCCAAGAGACCCAGTACTTC
j_call: TRBJ1-1; v_call: TRBV19; clone_size: -; d_call: TRBD1; cdr3_aa: CASSKLRGPEAFF; cdr3_nt: TGTGCCAGTAGTAAACTCAGGGGGCCTGAAGCTTTCTTT
j_call: TRBJ2-4; v_call: TRBV15; clone_size: -; d_call: TRBD2; cdr3_aa: CASAPGLADRSAKNIQYF; cdr3_nt: TGTGCCTCGGCGCCGGGACTAGCGGACCGTTCAGCCAAAAACATTCAGTACTTC
j_call: TRBJ2-1; v_call: TRBV20-1; clone_size: -; d_call: TRBD2; cdr3_aa: CSATAGGVYNEQFF; cdr3_nt: TGCAGTGCTACCGCGGGGGGGGTATACAATGAGCAGTTCTTC
j_call: TRBJ2-3; v_call: TRBV24-1; clone_size: -; d_call: TRBD1; cdr3_aa: CATSDATGGADTQYF; cdr3_nt: TGTGCCACCAGTGACGCGACAGGGGGCGCAGATACGCAGTATTTT
j_call: TRBJ2-5; v_call: TRBV4-3; clone_size: -; d_call: -; cdr3_aa: CASSQELRAVSQETQYF; cdr3_nt: TGCGCCAGCAGCCAAGAGCTAAGGGCGGTCAGCCAAGAGACCCAGTACTTC
j_call: TRBJ2-4; v_call: TRBV29-1; clone_size: -; d_call: -; cdr3_aa: CSVGEEYIQYF; cdr3_nt: TGCAGCGTTGGGGAGGAATACATTCAGTACTTC
j_call: TRBJ2-7; v_call: TRBV27; clone_size: few; d_call: TRBD1; cdr3_aa: CASSSLGTASSYEQYF; cdr3_nt: TGTGCCAGCAGTTCACTTGGGACAGCCAGCTCCTACGAGCAGTACTTC
j_call: TRBJ1-1; v_call: TRBV18; clone_size: -; d_call: -; cdr3_aa: CASSYRVVDTEAFF; cdr3_nt: TGTGCCAGCTCATACAGGGTTGTGGACACTGAAGCTTTCTTT
j_call: TRBJ1-6; v_call: TRBV20-1; clone_size: -; d_call: -; cdr3_aa: CSARGRASSYNSPLHF; cdr3_nt: TGCAGTGCTAGGGGGCGGGCGAGCTCCTATAATTCACCCCTCCACTTT
j_call: TRBJ2-3; v_call: TRBV6-2/TRBV6-3; clone_size: -; d_call: -; cdr3_aa: CASSYRLGDANTDTQYF; cdr3_nt: TGTGCCAGCAGTTACCGGTTGGGGGACGCAAACACAGATACGCAGTATTTT
j_call: TRBJ1-2; v_call: TRBV12-5; clone_size: -; d_call: -; cdr3_aa: CASGLVHGGPSGYTF; cdr3_nt: TGTGCTAGTGGTTTGGTACACGGAGGGCCCTCTGGCTACACCTTC
j_call: TRBJ2-5; v_call: TRBV18; clone_size: -; d_call: TRBD1; cdr3_aa: CASSPGQHIQYF; cdr3_nt: TGTGCCAGCTCACCGGGACAGCACATCCAGTACTTC
j_call: TRBJ1-4; v_call: TRBV12-3/TRBV12-4; clone_size: -; d_call: -; cdr3_aa: CASSLDGRVNEKLFF; cdr3_nt: TGTGCCAGCAGTTTGGACGGCCGGGTCAATGAAAAACTGTTTTTT
j_call: TRBJ1-1; v_call: TRBV5-4; clone_size: once; d_call: -; cdr3_aa: CASRRDLSNTEAFF; cdr3_nt: TGTGCCAGCAGACGGGACTTATCGAACACTGAAGCTTTCTTT
j_call: TRBJ1-5; v_call: TRBV2; clone_size: -; d_call: TRBD1; cdr3_aa: CASTGQGLGNQPQHF; cdr3_nt: TGTGCCAGCACGGGACAGGGGTTGGGAAATCAGCCCCAGCATTTT
j_call: TRBJ1-2; v_call: TRBV7-9; clone_size: -; d_call: TRBD1; cdr3_aa: CASSRQGGGYGYTF; cdr3_nt: TGTGCCAGCAGCCGACAGGGAGGTGGCTATGGCTACACCTTC
j_call: TRBJ1-5; v_call: TRBV28; clone_size: few; d_call: -; cdr3_aa: CASRGGGQPQHF; cdr3_nt: TGTGCCAGCAGGGGCGGGGGGCAGCCCCAGCATTTT
j_call: TRBJ2-3; v_call: TRBV9; clone_size: -; d_call: TRBD2; cdr3_aa: CASSPRTSYTDTQYF; cdr3_nt: TGTGCCAGCAGCCCACGGACTAGCTACACAGATACGCAGTATTTT
j_call: TRBJ1-1; v_call: TRBV7-3; clone_size: -; d_call: -; cdr3_aa: CASSYGAGENTEAFF; cdr3_nt: TGTGCCAGCAGCTATGGGGCAGGGGAGAACACTGAAGCTTTCTTT
j_call: TRBJ2-2; v_call: TRBV7-2; clone_size: -; d_call: -; cdr3_aa: CASSLMAQGTNTGELFF; cdr3_nt: TGTGCCAGCAGCTTAATGGCACAGGGAACGAACACCGGGGAGCTGTTTTTT
j_call: TRBJ1-1; v_call: TRBV3-1; clone_size: -; d_call: -; cdr3_aa: CASSQGSEFMNTEAFF; cdr3_nt: TGTGCCAGCAGCCAAGGGTCCGAGTTCATGAACACTGAAGCTTTCTTT